The entry that follows covers one T cell receptor beta chain sequence. Its antigen has not been determined. Per-base quality was not reported, and no clone a single base away is much larger than it. According to the study, the label for this sample's treatment or condition signals: randomized to nivolumab then ipilimumab (arm A) or the reverse (arm B). None of the patients in the trial had previously been given DNA-damaging chemotherapy. Thawed PBMCs were sorted on a FACS Aria II flow cytometer to isolate live CD3+CD8+ cells negative for CD19 and CD56. CheckMate 064, a randomized, open-label phase II trial of sequential checkpoint blockade, was the source of the samples, all of which came from patients with melanoma. Peripheral blood mononuclear cells were collected by leukapheresis, purified with Ficoll-Paque, and frozen in human serum with roughly 9.9% DMSO. Immediately after sorting, the purity of the sorted blood CD3+CD8+ cells was confirmed to be >98%, and DNA was then extracted.

The immunoSEQ Assay was used to immunosequence TCRbeta CDR3 regions from genomic DNA. Prior to high-throughput sequencing, genomic DNA was amplified by bias-controlled multiplex PCR. From the authors' description of their analysis: To quantify the absolute abundance of each unique TCRbeta CDR3 region, the sequences were collapsed and filtered. Clonality, defined as 1 minus Pielou's evenness, was calculated using productive rearrangements only. Clones with significantly greater frequencies in on-treatment versus baseline samples were identified using a previously published method. As stored in TCRdb, this immuneACCESS dataset retains in-frame rearrangements with V and J assigned. A fraction of the clones does not appear; measured against another copy, unresolved V genes explain less than half of the discrepancy, and the remainder lacks a known reason. That table gives V, J and clone size, and the DNA gave D and trimming. This sample lists approximately 31,000 clones; about 88% were detected once. The ten largest make up 20% to 25% of the sample.

This entry is derived from a study of sequential checkpoint blockade in melanoma (dated by TCRdb to the late 2010s). In terms of the full investigation: Using 1:1 randomization, the trial assigned patients either to first-line nivolumab followed by ipilimumab (arm A) or to ipilimumab followed by nivolumab (arm B). Both trial sequences were followed by maintenance nivolumab.

The CDR3 spans 14 residues, from the cysteine through the phenylalanine. The CDR3 DNA has 42 bases and is translated from base 1. The V end loses 3 bases and the J end loses 5 bases, and a stretch of 13 bases separates them. The germline V gene (reference sequence) supplies CDR1 SEHNR and CDR2 FQNEAQ. Results the study describes overall, beyond this receptor: Validation of the response-prediction model combining TCR metrics and mutation burden is needed in larger, independent patient cohorts.

The V and J segments used are TRBV7-9 and TRBJ1-1; the D gene is perhaps TRBD1, on 5 matching bases. The sequenced sample was CD8+ T cells sorted from blood (inferred from file names), obtained from a patient given nivolumab and ipilimumab in sequence. The clonotype comes from a human donor with melanoma. The DNA is as follows: TGTGCCAGCAGCTTTGGCAGGGAAGTAACTGAAGCTTTCTTT. Translated, this is CASSFGREVTEAFF.